The 9 T cell receptor beta chains in this list originate from one sample, sequenced in a study of Graves' ophthalmopathy and Graves' hyperthyroidism. For repertoire sequencing, the TCR beta CDR3 regions were amplified from RNA transcripts. Following a first-round RT-PCR that used HTBI primers, a second-round multiplex PCR was carried out. TCRdb re-called the multiplex PCR reads with MiXCR, one entry per CDR3 protein. The sample lists over 500,000 distinct CDR3 sequences, about 20% seen once, with around 6.9% in the top ten. The specimen sequenced was peripheral blood. The receptors were gathered from a woman between 18 and 29 years old with stable Graves' hyperthyroidism. Some clones in this sample may be carry-over from other donors' samples.

This clonotype was observed a few times. The chain links TRBV30 to TRBJ1-1; 9 bases fit TRBD1. V shed 1 base, J shed 4 bases, and the junction held 10 bases outside the gene matches. This CDR3 spans 16 amino acids. Per germline, CDR1 GTSNPN and CDR2 SVGIG (reference sequence). CDR3 sequence reads: CAWSDEQGARVTEAFF. CDR3 nucleotides: TGTGCCTGGAGTGACGAACAGGGGGCGCGGGTCACTGAAGCTTTCTTT. Complete variable domain (other parts from reference TRBV30 and TRBJ1-1): SQTIHQWPATLVQPVGSPLSLECTVEGTSNPNLYWYRQAAGRGLQLLFYSVGIGQISSEVPQNLSASRPQDRQFILSSKKLLLSDSGFYLCAWSDEQGARVTEAFFGQGTRLTVV.

Many counts were recorded for this clonotype. The CDR3 protein is CASIGRNYGYTF. The CDR3, as DNA: TGTGCCAGCATAGGACGGAACTATGGCTACACCTTC. The chain couples TRBV28 to TRBJ1-2, with D unclear. Trimming stripped 7 bases from V and 2 bases from J, with 8 bases between. The length of the CDR3 is 12 residues. CDR1 is MDHEN, CDR2 SYDVKM, per germline.

This clonotype has more than one count but fewer than ten. This chain links TRBV4-1 with TRBJ2-7; tentatively, D is TRBD1 (5 bases). Germline-derived CDR1 and CDR2 are MGHRA and YSYEKL. Trimming pared 4 bases from V and 5 bases from J, leaving 12 bases between. The CDR3 spans 13 residues. CDR3 in amino acids: CASSPRQSHEQYF. DNA of the CDR3: TGCGCCAGCAGCCCCAGACAGAGCCACGAGCAGTACTTC.

This clonotype was counted at least ten times. The CDR3 DNA follows: TGCAGCGTTGACCTGGGACAAAGCTATGGCTACACCTTC. Its translation is CSVDLGQSYGYTF. This chain links TRBV29-1 with TRBJ1-2; D may be TRBD1 (6 bases). There are 13 residues in the CDR3. The germline V gene has CDR1 SQVTM and CDR2 ANQGSEA. Trimming took 3 bases from V and 4 from J, leaving 12 bases between them.

The chain uses TRBV6-2 or TRBV6-3 and TRBJ1-5, with 9 bases identical to TRBD1. This CDR3 is 17 amino acids long. V was pared by 7 bases and J by 0 bases, with 10 bases of the junction left unmatched. From germline, CDR1 is MNHEY and CDR2 SVGEGT. The CDR3: CASTRDRDTYSNQPQHF. CDR3 sequence (DNA): TGTGCCAGCACCCGGGACAGGGATACCTATAGCAATCAGCCCCAGCATTTT.

The V call is TRBV19, the J call TRBJ1-2; D is unclear. Per germline, CDR1 LNHDA and CDR2 SQIVND (reference sequence). This CDR3 is 12 amino acids long. Trimming took off 6 bases at V and 3 bases at J, with 8 bases between the two ends. CDR3 in DNA: TGTGCCAGTAGAGAGCGGGACTATGGCTACACCTTC. Amino acid sequence: CASRERDYGYTF. Together with reference TRBV19 and TRBJ1-2, the CDR3 gives the full variable domain: DGGITQSPKYLFRKEGQNVTLSCEQNLNHDAMYWYRQDPGQGLRLIYYSQIVNDFQKGDIAEGYSVSREKKESFPLTVTSAQKNPTAFYLCASRERDYGYTFGSGTRLTVV.

This clonotype was observed at least ten times. The genes are TRBV6-2 or TRBV6-3 and TRBJ1-2; D uncertain. There are 13 residues in the CDR3. Germline V gene data show CDR1 as MNHEY and CDR2 as SVGEGT. V lost 7 bases and J 3 bases, leaving 12 bases between the germline ends. The CDR3 spells CASTLPGDYGYTF. The CDR3 DNA sequence: TGTGCCAGCACCCTCCCCGGCGACTATGGCTACACCTTC.

The J gene is TRBJ2-6, the V gene TRBV4-1, with D maybe TRBD1 (6 bases). The V end lost 0 bases, the J end lost 0 bases, and 21 bases lay between the germline ends. The germline V gene has CDR1 MGHRA and CDR2 YSYEKL. The CDR3 spans 21 residues. CDR3 protein: CASSQEPPRRGFSSGANVLTF. CDR3 nucleotides: TGCGCCAGCAGCCAAGAACCCCCCCGCAGGGGTTTTAGCTCTGGGGCCAACGTCCTGACTTTC.

In this sample, this clonotype turned up many times. V is TRBV28 and J is TRBJ1-2; no definite D call. CDR1 is MDHEN and CDR2 is SYDVKM in the germline V gene. Trimming pared 3 bases from V and 3 bases from J, leaving 11 bases between. This CDR3 contains 14 residues. The CDR3 sequence is CASSLAGLHYGYTF. The CDR3 nucleotides are TGTGCCAGCAGTTTGGCGGGGTTACACTATGGCTACACCTTC.